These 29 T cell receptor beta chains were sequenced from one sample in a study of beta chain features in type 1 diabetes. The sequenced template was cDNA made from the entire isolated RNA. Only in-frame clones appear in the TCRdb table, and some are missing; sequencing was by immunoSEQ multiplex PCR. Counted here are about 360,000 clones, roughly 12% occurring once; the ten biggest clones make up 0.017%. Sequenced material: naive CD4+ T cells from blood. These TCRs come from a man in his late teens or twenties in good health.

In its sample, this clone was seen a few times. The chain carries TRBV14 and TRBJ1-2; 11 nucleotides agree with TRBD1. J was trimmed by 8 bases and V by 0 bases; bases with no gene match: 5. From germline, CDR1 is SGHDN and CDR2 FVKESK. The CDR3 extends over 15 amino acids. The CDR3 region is CASSQERTGGIGYTF. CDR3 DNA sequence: TGTGCCAGCAGCCAAGAGAGGACAGGGGGCATCGGCTACACCTTC. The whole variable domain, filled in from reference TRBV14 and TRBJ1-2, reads EAGVTQFPSHSVIEKGQTVTLRCDPISGHDNLYWYRRVMGKEIKFLLHFVKESKQDESGMPNNRFLAERTGGTYSTLKVQPAELEDSGVYFCASSQERTGGIGYTFGSGTRLTVV.

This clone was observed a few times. CDR3 in amino acids: CASSFLQGASGNTIYF. For the CDR3, the DNA is TGTGCCAGCAGCTTCTTACAGGGCGCTTCTGGAAACACCATATATTTT. The chain couples TRBV7-9 to TRBJ1-3; TRBD1 might be the D (6 bases). The length of the CDR3 is 16 residues. CDR1 and CDR2 (germline): SEHNR, FQNEAQ (reference sequence). With 3 bases removed from V and 1 base from J, the gap between germline ends came to 13 bases.

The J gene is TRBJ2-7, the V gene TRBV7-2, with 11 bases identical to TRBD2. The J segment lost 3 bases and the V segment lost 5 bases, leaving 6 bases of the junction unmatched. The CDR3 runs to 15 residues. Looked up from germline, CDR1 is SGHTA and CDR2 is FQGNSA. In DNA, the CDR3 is TGTGCCAGCAGCATTTCGGGACTAGCGGACTACGAGCAGTACTTC. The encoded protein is CASSISGLADYEQYF. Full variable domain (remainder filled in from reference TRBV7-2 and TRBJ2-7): GAGVSQSPSNKVTEKGKDVELRCDPISGHTALYWYRQSLGQGLEFLIYFQGNSAPDKSGLPSDRFSAERTGGSVSTLTIQRTQQEDSAVYLCASSISGLADYEQYFGPGTRLTVT.

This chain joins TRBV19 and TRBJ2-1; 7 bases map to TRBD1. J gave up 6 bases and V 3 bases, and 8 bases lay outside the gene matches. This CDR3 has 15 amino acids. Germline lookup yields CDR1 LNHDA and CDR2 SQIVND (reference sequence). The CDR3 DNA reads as TGTGCCAGTAGTATGGTCGGCAGGGGGTTCAATGAGCAGTTCTTC. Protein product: CASSMVGRGFNEQFF.

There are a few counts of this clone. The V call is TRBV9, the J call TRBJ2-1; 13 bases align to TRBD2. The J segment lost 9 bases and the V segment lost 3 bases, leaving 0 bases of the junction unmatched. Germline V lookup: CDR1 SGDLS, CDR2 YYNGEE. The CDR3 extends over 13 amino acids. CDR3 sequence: CASSGTSGGEQFF. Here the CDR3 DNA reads TGTGCCAGCAGCGGGACTAGCGGGGGTGAGCAGTTCTTC.

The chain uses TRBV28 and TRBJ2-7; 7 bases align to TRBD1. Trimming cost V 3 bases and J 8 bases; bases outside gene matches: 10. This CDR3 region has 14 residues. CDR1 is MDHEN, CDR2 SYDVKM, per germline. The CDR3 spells CASSFPDRAFKQYF. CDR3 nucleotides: TGTGCCAGCAGTTTCCCCGACAGGGCTTTTAAGCAGTACTTC.

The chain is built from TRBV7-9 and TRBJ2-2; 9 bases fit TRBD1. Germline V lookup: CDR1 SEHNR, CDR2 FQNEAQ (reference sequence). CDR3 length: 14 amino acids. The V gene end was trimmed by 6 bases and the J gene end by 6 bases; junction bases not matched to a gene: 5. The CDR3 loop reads CASSRQGGAGELFF. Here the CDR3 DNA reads TGTGCCAGCAGTAGACAGGGGGGGGCCGGGGAGCTGTTTTTT.

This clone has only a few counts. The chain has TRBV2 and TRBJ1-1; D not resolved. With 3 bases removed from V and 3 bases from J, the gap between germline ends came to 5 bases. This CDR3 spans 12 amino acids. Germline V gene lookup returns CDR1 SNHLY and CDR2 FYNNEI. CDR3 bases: TGTGCCAGCAGTGACCAGTACACTGAAGCTTTCTTT. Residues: CASSDQYTEAFF.

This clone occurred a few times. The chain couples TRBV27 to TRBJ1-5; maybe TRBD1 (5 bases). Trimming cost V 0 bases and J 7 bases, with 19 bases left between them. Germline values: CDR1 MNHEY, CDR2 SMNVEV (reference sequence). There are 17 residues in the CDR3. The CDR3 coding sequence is TGTGCCAGCAGTTTATCGGGTTGGTTGGGGCTAGAGCAGCCCCAGCATTTT. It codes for CASSLSGWLGLEQPQHF.

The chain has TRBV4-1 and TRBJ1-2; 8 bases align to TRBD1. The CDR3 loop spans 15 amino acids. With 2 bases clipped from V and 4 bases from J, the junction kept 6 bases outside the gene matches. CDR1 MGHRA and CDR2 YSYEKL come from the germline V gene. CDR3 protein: CASSQPTGDRYGYTF. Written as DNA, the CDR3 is TGCGCCAGCAGCCAACCGACAGGGGATCGCTATGGCTACACCTTC.

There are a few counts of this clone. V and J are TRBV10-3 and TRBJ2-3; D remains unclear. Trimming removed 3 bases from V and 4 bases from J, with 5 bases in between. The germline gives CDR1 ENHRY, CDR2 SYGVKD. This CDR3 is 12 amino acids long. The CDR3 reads CAISDNADTQYF. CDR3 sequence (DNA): TGTGCCATCAGTGACAATGCAGATACGCAGTATTTT.

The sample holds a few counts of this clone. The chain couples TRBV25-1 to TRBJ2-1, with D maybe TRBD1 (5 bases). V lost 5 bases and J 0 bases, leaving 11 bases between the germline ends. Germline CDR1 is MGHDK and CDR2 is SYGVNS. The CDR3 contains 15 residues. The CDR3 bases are TGTGCCAGCAGTCCCCGACAGAGCTCCTACAATGAGCAGTTCTTC. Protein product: CASSPRQSSYNEQFF.

The chain's CDR3 is CASSPRGNTEAFF. CDR3 nucleotides: TGTGCCAGCAGCCCGCGGGGAAACACTGAAGCTTTCTTT. The chain combines TRBV7-3 with TRBJ1-1; D not certain. V dropped 5 bases and J dropped 2 bases, with 9 bases sitting between them. Germline assignment: CDR1 SGHTA and CDR2 FQGTGA. The CDR3 runs 13 residues.

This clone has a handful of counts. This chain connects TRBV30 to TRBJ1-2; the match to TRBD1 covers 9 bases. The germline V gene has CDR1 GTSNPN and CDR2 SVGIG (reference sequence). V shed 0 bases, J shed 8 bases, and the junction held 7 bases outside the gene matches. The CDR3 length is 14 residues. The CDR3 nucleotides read TGTGCCTGGAGTGTACTCCAGGGACAGGGAGGCTACACCTTC. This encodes CAWSVLQGQGGYTF.

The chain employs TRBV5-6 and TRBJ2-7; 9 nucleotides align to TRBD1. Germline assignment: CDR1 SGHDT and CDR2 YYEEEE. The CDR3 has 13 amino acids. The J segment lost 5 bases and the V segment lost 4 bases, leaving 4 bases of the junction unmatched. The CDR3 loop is CASSRDRGNEQYF. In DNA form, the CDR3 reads TGTGCCAGCAGCCGCGACAGGGGGAACGAGCAGTACTTC.

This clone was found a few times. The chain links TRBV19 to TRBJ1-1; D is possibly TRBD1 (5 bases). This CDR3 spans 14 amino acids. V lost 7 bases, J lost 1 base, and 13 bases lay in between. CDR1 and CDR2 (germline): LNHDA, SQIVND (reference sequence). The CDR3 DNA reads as TGTGCCAGTAACCTGGGACTGCAGAACACTGAAGCTTTCTTT. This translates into CASNLGLQNTEAFF.

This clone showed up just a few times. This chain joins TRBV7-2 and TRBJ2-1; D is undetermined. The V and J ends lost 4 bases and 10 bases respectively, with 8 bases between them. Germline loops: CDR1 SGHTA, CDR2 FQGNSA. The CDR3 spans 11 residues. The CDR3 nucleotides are TGTGCCAGCAGCTCCTACTTAGAGCAGTTCTTC. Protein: CASSSYLEQFF.

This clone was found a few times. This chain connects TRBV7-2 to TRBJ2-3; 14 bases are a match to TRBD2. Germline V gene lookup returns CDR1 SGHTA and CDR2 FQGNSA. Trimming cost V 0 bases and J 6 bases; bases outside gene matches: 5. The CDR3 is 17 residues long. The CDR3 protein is CASSLAPTSGRADTQYF. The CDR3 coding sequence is TGTGCCAGCAGCTTAGCGCCGACTAGCGGGAGGGCGGATACGCAGTATTTT.

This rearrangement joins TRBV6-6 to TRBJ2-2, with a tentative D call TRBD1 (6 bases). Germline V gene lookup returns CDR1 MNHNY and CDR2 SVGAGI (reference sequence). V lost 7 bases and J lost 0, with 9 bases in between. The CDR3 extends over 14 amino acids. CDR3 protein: CASNRVPNTGELFF. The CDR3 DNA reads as TGTGCCAGCAACAGGGTCCCGAACACCGGGGAGCTGTTTTTT.

The CDR3 sequence is CASSLSVIRGLGELFF. In nucleotides, the CDR3 is TGTGCCAGCAGCTTAAGTGTGATCAGGGGGCTCGGGGAGCTGTTTTTT. V and J are TRBV7-3 and TRBJ2-2, with 8 positions matching TRBD1. Trimming removed 1 base from V and 7 bases from J; junction bases left unmatched: 8. Germline V lookup: CDR1 SGHTA, CDR2 FQGTGA. The CDR3 sequence is 16 residues long.

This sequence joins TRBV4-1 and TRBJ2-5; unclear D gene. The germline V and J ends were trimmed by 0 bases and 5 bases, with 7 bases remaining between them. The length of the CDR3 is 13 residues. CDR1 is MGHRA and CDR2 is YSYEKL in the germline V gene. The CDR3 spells CASSQDLLETQYF. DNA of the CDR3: TGCGCCAGCAGCCAAGACCTACTCGAGACCCAGTACTTC.

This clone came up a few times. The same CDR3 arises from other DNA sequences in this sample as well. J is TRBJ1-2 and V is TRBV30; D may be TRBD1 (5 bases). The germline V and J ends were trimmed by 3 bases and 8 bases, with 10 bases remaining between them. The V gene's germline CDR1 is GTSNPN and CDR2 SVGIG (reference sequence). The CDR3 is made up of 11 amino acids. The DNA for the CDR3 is TGTGCCTGGAGCGCGGGGGAAGGCTACACCTTC. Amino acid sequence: CAWSAGEGYTF.

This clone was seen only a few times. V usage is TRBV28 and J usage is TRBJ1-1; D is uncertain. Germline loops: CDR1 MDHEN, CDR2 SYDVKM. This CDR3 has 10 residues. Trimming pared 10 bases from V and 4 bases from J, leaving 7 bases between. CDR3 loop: CATAITEAFF. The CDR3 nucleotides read TGTGCCACCGCGATCACTGAAGCTTTCTTT.

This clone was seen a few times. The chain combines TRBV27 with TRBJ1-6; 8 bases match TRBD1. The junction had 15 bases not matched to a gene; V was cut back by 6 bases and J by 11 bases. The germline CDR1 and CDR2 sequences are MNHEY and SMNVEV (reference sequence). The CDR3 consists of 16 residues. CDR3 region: CASRTAQDRVGPPLHF. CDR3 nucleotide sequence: TGTGCCAGCAGGACTGCACAGGACAGGGTCGGTCCACCCCTCCACTTT.

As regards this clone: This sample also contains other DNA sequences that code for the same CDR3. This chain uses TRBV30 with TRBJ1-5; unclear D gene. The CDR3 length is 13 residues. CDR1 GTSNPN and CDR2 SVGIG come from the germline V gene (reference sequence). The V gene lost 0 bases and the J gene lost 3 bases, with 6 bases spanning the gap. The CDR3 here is CAWSVAVNQPQHF. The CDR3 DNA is TGTGCCTGGAGTGTGGCAGTCAATCAGCCCCAGCATTTT.

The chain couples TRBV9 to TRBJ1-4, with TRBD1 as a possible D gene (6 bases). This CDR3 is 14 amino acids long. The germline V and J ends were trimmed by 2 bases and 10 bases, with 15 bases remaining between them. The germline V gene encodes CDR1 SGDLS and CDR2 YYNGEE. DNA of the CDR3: TGTGCCAGCAGCGTGGGGGACACTAGGGGAAAACTGTTTTTT. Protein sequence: CASSVGDTRGKLFF.

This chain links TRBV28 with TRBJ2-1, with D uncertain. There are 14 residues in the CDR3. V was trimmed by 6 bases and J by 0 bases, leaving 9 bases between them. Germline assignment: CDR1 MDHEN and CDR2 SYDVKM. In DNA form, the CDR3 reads TGTGCCAGCAGGGTGACGGGCTCCTACAATGAGCAGTTCTTC. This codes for CASRVTGSYNEQFF.

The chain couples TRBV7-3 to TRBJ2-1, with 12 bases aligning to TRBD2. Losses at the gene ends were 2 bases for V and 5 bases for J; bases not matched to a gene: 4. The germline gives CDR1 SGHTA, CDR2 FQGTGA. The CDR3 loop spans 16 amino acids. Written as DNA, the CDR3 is TGTGCCAGCAGCTTACCCGGACTAGCGGGAAACAATGAGCAGTTCTTC. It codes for CASSLPGLAGNNEQFF.

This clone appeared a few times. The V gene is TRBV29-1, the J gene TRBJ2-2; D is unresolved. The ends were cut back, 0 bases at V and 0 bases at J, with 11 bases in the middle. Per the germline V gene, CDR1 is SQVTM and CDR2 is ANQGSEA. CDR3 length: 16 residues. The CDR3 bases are TGCAGCGTTGAAGATCGCGCAGGCGCGAACACCGGGGAGCTGTTTTTT. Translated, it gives CSVEDRAGANTGELFF.